These 6 T cell receptor beta chains share one sample of origin, sequenced in a study of T cell responses to AZD1222 COVID-19 vaccine. Repertoires were generated with immunoSEQ multiplex PCR, while TCRdb's copy carries only in-frame clones and drops some. The sample shows around 130,000 clones, roughly 94% of them seen only once. Specimen: peripheral blood, collected on day 0 of AZD1222 vaccination. These receptors all come from an adult in good health.

Concerning this clone itself: The junction does not match germline at one end; this may be a read error. J is TRBJ2-3 and V is TRBV7-9; TRBD2 aligns across 9 bases. The CDR3 consists of 16 residues. Germline CDR1 reads SEHNR; CDR2 reads FQNEAQ (reference sequence). The CDR3 nucleotides read TGTGCCAGCAGCTTAGCTGCCGGGACTAGCAGAGATACGCAGTATTTT. It specifies CASSLAAGTSRDTQYF.

The genes are TRBV5-4 and TRBJ1-2; 7 positions agree with TRBD1. CDR3 length: 14 residues. Germline V lookup: CDR1 SGHNT, CDR2 YYREEE (reference sequence). V shed 0 bases, J shed 7 bases, and the junction held 6 bases outside the gene matches. CDR3 sequence (DNA): TGTGCCAGCAGCTTGGCCGGTACAGGGGTTGGCTACACCTTC. Translated, it gives CASSLAGTGVGYTF.

The chain couples TRBV5-1 to TRBJ2-1; 8 bases match TRBD1. Germline-derived CDR1 and CDR2 are SGHRS and YFSETQ. Germline trimming cut 6 bases from V and 3 bases from J; bases unmatched to any gene: 8. The CDR3 has 15 residues. CDR3 in amino acids: CASMPGQGIYNEQFF. CDR3 coding DNA: TGCGCCAGCATGCCTGGACAGGGCATCTACAATGAGCAGTTCTTC.

This clone was observed a single time. This chain joins TRBV5-4 and TRBJ2-7; 7 bases match TRBD1. After removal of 2 bases from V and 1 base from J, the junction contained 6 bases not matched to a gene. This CDR3 region has 15 residues. In germline, CDR1 is SGHNT, CDR2 YYREEE (reference sequence). CDR3 bases: TGTGCCAGCAGCTTTAAAGGACAGGCGTCCTACGAGCAGTACTTC. It is translated as CASSFKGQASYEQYF.

The gene calls are TRBV3-1 (or the pseudogene TRBV3-2) and TRBJ1-2, with D uncertain. Per germline, CDR1 LGHDT and CDR2 YNNKEL (reference sequence). The V gene lost 1 base and the J gene lost 5 bases, with 8 bases spanning the gap. This CDR3 has 13 residues. CDR3 residues: CASSQVSRYGYTF. CDR3 DNA sequence: TGTGCCAGCAGCCAAGTCTCTCGGTATGGCTACACCTTC.

The chain links TRBV19 to TRBJ1-4, with D possibly matching TRBD1 (6 bases). V shed 3 bases and J shed 5 bases, with 10 bases lying between them. The CDR3 is made up of 14 amino acids. Germline CDR1 and CDR2: LNHDA and SQIVND (reference sequence). The CDR3 loop reads CASSIPTGNEKLFF. The CDR3 DNA follows: TGTGCCAGTAGTATTCCCACAGGGAATGAAAAACTGTTTTTT.